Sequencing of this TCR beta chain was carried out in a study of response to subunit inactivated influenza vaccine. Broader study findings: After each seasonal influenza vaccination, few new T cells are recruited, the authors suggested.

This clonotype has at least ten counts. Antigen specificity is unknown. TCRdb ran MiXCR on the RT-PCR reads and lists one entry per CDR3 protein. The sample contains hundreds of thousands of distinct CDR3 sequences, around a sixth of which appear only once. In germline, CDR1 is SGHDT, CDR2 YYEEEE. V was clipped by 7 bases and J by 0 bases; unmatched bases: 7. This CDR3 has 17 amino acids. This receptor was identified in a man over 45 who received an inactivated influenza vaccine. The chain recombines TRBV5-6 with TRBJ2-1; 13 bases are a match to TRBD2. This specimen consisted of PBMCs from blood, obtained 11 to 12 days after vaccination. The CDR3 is CASWTSGSLSSYNEQFF. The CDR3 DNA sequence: TGTGCCAGCTGGACTAGCGGGAGCCTCAGCTCCTACAATGAGCAGTTCTTC.